Below are 28 T cell receptor beta chains sequenced from a single sample in a study of cytomegalovirus exposure and HLA in healthy donors. This PCR relied on a set of 60 Vbeta primers and 13 Jbeta primers. Sequencing was performed with immunoSEQ multiplex PCR; in TCRdb, only in-frame clones are kept and a portion is missing. The sample has some 190,000 clones; roughly 9.5% are singletons. The sample comprised PBMCs. Source of these receptors: a woman under 40 in good health and CMV-seropositive.

This chain links TRBV5-1 with TRBJ1-2; a weak D match, TRBD1 (6 bases). V was pared by 4 bases and J by 1 base, with 11 bases between. The CDR3 contains 14 residues. Germline assignment: CDR1 SGHRS and CDR2 YFSETQ. CDR3 in DNA: TGCGCCAGCAGCCCGGACAGCCTTAACTATGGCTACACCTTC. Its protein is CASSPDSLNYGYTF. Variable domain in full (rest from reference TRBV5-1 and TRBJ1-2): KAGVTQTPRYLIKTRGQQVTLSCSPISGHRSVSWYQQTPGQGLQFLFEYFSETQRNKGNFPGRFSGRQFSNSRSEMNVSTLELGDSALYLCASSPDSLNYGYTFGSGTRLTVV.

The chain couples TRBV27 to TRBJ2-7; 12 bases align to TRBD1. After removal of 9 bases from V and 4 bases from J, the junction contained 7 bases not matched to a gene. The length of the CDR3 is 14 residues. The germline gives CDR1 MNHEY, CDR2 SMNVEV (reference sequence). The CDR3 nucleotides read TGTGCCAGTAGTCGGGACAGGGGGCAGTACGAGCAGTACTTC. It translates to CASSRDRGQYEQYF.

This rearrangement joins TRBV9 to TRBJ2-3; the D gene is possibly TRBD2 (6 bases). The CDR3 sequence is 14 residues long. V was trimmed by 4 bases and J by 3 bases, leaving 12 bases between them. CDR1 and CDR2 (germline): SGDLS, YYNGEE. The CDR3 sequence is CASSSGTSTDTQYF. The CDR3 DNA is TGTGCCAGCAGCTCAGGGACTTCAACAGATACGCAGTATTTT.

This clone was recorded a few times. The chain employs TRBV19 and TRBJ2-2; 7 nucleotides agree with TRBD1. Trimming cost V 5 bases and J 8 bases; bases outside gene matches: 8. Germline V gene data show CDR1 as LNHDA and CDR2 as SQIVND (reference sequence). The CDR3 runs 14 residues. The CDR3 region has the DNA TGTGCCAGTAGTGGACAGGTTCTGGCAGGGGAGCTGTTTTTT. Encoded protein: CASSGQVLAGELFF.

The chain joins TRBV10-2 to TRBJ2-7; 9 bases are a match to TRBD2. CDR1 and CDR2 from the germline V gene are WSHSY and SAAADI. The CDR3 has 15 amino acids. The trim removed 5 bases at V and 1 base at J, leaving 6 bases unmatched. The DNA for the CDR3 is TGCGCCAGCAGTCAAGGACTAGCGCTTTCCTACGAGCAGTACTTC. It specifies CASSQGLALSYEQYF.

This clone was observed a handful of times. The chain uses TRBV15 and TRBJ2-7; D is undetermined. This CDR3 has 13 residues. The germline CDR1 and CDR2 sequences are LNHNV and YYDKDF (reference sequence). Trimming took off 0 bases at V and 3 bases at J, with 6 bases between the two ends. CDR3 in DNA: TGTGCCACCAGCAGAGATCTCAGCTACGAGCAGTACTTC. Its translation: CATSRDLSYEQYF. Full variable domain (missing parts from reference TRBV15 and TRBJ2-7): DAMVIQNPRYQVTQFGKPVTLSCSQTLNHNVMYWYQQKSSQAPKLLFHYYDKDFNNEADTPDNFQSRRPNTSFCFLDIRSPGLGDTAMYLCATSRDLSYEQYFGPGTRLTVT.

This clone has more than one count but fewer than ten. V gene TRBV10-1 combines with J gene TRBJ1-5, with D perhaps matching TRBD1 (5 bases). From germline, CDR1 is WNHNN and CDR2 SYGVQD (reference sequence). The V and J ends lost 6 bases and 4 bases respectively, with 16 bases between them. This CDR3 is built from 15 residues. The CDR3 loop is CASSDTLGDNQPQHF. The CDR3 DNA sequence: TGCGCCAGCAGCGACACTTTAGGGGATAATCAGCCCCAGCATTTT.

This clone appeared a few times. V usage is TRBV5-1 and J usage is TRBJ1-3, with a possible D match to TRBD1 (5 bases). Per the germline V gene, CDR1 is SGHRS and CDR2 is YFSETQ. Trimming took off 2 bases at V and 8 bases at J, with 5 bases between the two ends. This CDR3 is 11 amino acids long. CDR3 nucleotides: TGCGCCAGCAGCTTAGGGGACACCATATATTTT. Translation: CASSLGDTIYF.

J is TRBJ1-2 and V is TRBV19, with TRBD1 matching over 8 bases. Germline trimming cut 3 bases from V and 5 bases from J; bases unmatched to any gene: 14. Germline CDR1 reads LNHDA; CDR2 reads SQIVND (reference sequence). The CDR3 loop spans 17 amino acids. The CDR3 DNA sequence: TGTGCCAGTAGTATGATTTTGAGGACAGGGACACTATATGGCTACACCTTC. This gives the protein CASSMILRTGTLYGYTF.

V is TRBV11-2 and J is TRBJ1-1, with unresolved D. CDR3 length: 16 residues. Germline V gene lookup returns CDR1 SGHAT and CDR2 FQNNGV. Deletions cut 1 base from V and 0 bases from J, with 12 bases between. CDR3: CASSLGTGFLNTEAFF. In nucleotides, the CDR3 is TGTGCCAGCAGCTTAGGGACGGGATTCTTGAACACTGAAGCTTTCTTT.

This clone was seen more than once but under ten times. V usage is TRBV5-1 and J usage is TRBJ1-2; 7 nucleotides align to TRBD1. Germline trimming cut 4 bases from V and 4 bases from J; bases unmatched to any gene: 7. The germline V gene has CDR1 SGHRS and CDR2 YFSETQ. This CDR3 is built from 14 residues. The CDR3 region has the DNA TGCGCCAGCAGCATCACAGGGGTGGGCTATGGCTACACCTTC. Encoded protein: CASSITGVGYGYTF.

The chain joins TRBV27 to TRBJ1-4; D is possibly TRBD1 (5 bases). V was pared by 6 bases and J by 5 bases, with 13 bases between. The CDR3 is made up of 14 amino acids. Germline loops: CDR1 MNHEY, CDR2 SMNVEV (reference sequence). Here the CDR3 reads CASRVDRNNEKLFF. As DNA, the CDR3 is TGTGCCAGCAGGGTTGACAGAAACAATGAAAAACTGTTTTTT.

The V gene is TRBV19, the J gene TRBJ2-1, with TRBD2 matching over 12 bases. With V trimmed by 6 bases and J by 6 bases, 3 bases remained unmatched. Germline CDR1 LNHDA, CDR2 SQIVND (reference sequence). This CDR3 spans 14 amino acids. DNA for the CDR3: TGTGCCAGTAGGACTAGCGGGAGTATCAATGAGCAGTTCTTC. Translated, it gives CASRTSGSINEQFF.

The chain is built from TRBV5-5 and TRBJ1-4; D might be TRBD1 (6 bases). Looked up from germline, CDR1 is SGHKS and CDR2 is YYEKEE (reference sequence). The V and J ends lost 2 bases and 8 bases respectively, with 13 bases between them. The CDR3 length is 14 residues. The CDR3 here is CASSLIGGQEKLFF. The CDR3 DNA reads as TGTGCCAGCAGCTTAATAGGGGGTCAAGAAAAACTGTTTTTT.

The chain employs TRBV7-9 and TRBJ2-5, with TRBD1 identical over 10 bases. The assigned J gene may be wrong: the sequence end matches TRBJ2-7 better. The CDR3 is made up of 15 amino acids. CDR1 SEHNR and CDR2 FQNEAQ come from the germline V gene (reference sequence). In DNA, the CDR3 is TGTGCCAGCAGCCTACCCCGGGACAGGGGTTACGAGCAGTACTTC. Protein product: CASSLPRDRGYEQYF.

This clone occurred a few times. The chain employs TRBV6-5 and TRBJ2-7; no clear D gene. V was shortened by 0 bases and J by 2 bases, with 11 bases between the two germline ends. This CDR3 has 15 amino acids. Germline V gene sequence: CDR1 MNHEY, CDR2 SVGAGI. CDR3 sequence reads: CASSYSYLGPYEQYF. The CDR3 DNA sequence: TGTGCCAGCAGTTACTCGTATTTGGGCCCCTACGAGCAGTACTTC.

This clone was seen more than once but under ten times. The rearrangement joins TRBV9 to TRBJ2-5; 15 bases fit TRBD2. This CDR3 has 16 amino acids. V shed 0 bases, J shed 5 bases, and the junction held 2 bases outside the gene matches. Germline V gene sequence: CDR1 SGDLS, CDR2 YYNGEE. CDR3 in amino acids: CASSVGGLAGGETQYF. DNA for the CDR3: TGTGCCAGCAGCGTAGGGGGACTAGCGGGAGGCGAGACCCAGTACTTC.

The chain is built from TRBV7-3 and TRBJ2-1, with TRBD2 matching over 10 bases. J gave up 8 bases and V 1 base, and 11 bases lay outside the gene matches. In germline, CDR1 is SGHTA, CDR2 FQGTGA. The CDR3 is made up of 17 amino acids. For the CDR3, the DNA is TGTGCCAGCAGCTTAAGGAGTACGGCTAGCGGGAGCTATGAGCAGTTCTTC. Its translation is CASSLRSTASGSYEQFF.

This clone has more than one count but fewer than ten. This sequence joins TRBV13 and TRBJ1-4; 7 bases map to TRBD1. This CDR3 comprises 15 residues. Germline V gene lookup returns CDR1 PRHDT and CDR2 FYEKMQ (reference sequence). V dropped 5 bases and J dropped 3; count of bases not matched to a gene: 6. The CDR3 nucleotides read TGTGCCAGCAGCCGCCCGGGACAGCCTAATGAAAAACTGTTTTTT. It translates to CASSRPGQPNEKLFF.

This clone was observed a handful of times. The V and J genes are TRBV7-8 and TRBJ1-2; 9 nucleotides line up with TRBD1. V dropped 5 bases and J dropped 2; count of bases not matched to a gene: 3. Germline CDR1 is SGHVS and CDR2 is FQNEAQ. The length of the CDR3 is 14 residues. The CDR3 is CASSPGQGNYGYTF. DNA for the CDR3: TGTGCCAGCAGCCCCGGACAGGGGAACTATGGCTACACCTTC.

The CDR3 region is CASSTGRMSYEQYF. CDR3 nucleotides: TGCGCCAGCAGCACCGGGAGAATGAGCTACGAGCAGTACTTC. The chain links TRBV5-1 to TRBJ2-7, with D possibly being TRBD2 (6 bases). The CDR3 has 14 residues. CDR1 and CDR2 from the germline V gene are SGHRS and YFSETQ. V dropped 4 bases and J dropped 3 bases, with 14 bases sitting between them.

This chain connects TRBV5-6 to TRBJ2-5; 8 bases are shared with TRBD2. The CDR3 sequence is 14 residues long. Losses at the gene ends were 4 bases for V and 3 bases for J; bases not matched to a gene: 5. Germline values: CDR1 SGHDT, CDR2 YYEEEE. The CDR3 DNA sequence: TGTGCCAGCAGCCCGCCGGGACTAGAAGAGACCCAGTACTTC. It yields the protein CASSPPGLEETQYF.

This clone has a handful of counts. This chain uses TRBV6-5 with TRBJ2-1; 8 bases match TRBD2. V trimming: 4 bases; J trimming: 8 bases; junction bases outside the gene matches: 10. The germline CDR1 and CDR2 sequences are MNHEY and SVGAGI. The CDR3 length is 15 residues. The CDR3 DNA follows: TGTGCCAGCAGTTCCTTAGCGGGATGGATGGATGAGCAGTTCTTC. Protein product: CASSSLAGWMDEQFF.

This clone was seen more than once but under ten times. The chain recombines TRBV30 with TRBJ1-1, with D perhaps TRBD1 (6 bases). V lost 5 bases to trimming and J lost 8 bases, with 18 bases between them. This CDR3 region has 13 residues. CDR1 is GTSNPN and CDR2 is SVGIG in the germline V gene (reference sequence). This chain's CDR3 is CAWGKGRGIEAFF. CDR3 DNA sequence: TGTGCCTGGGGGAAGGGCAGGGGTATCGAAGCTTTCTTT.

This clone has more than one count but fewer than ten. J is TRBJ2-2 and V is TRBV11-3; D possibly corresponds to TRBD2 (5 bases). This CDR3 spans 14 amino acids. V was cut by 5 bases and J by 8 bases, with 15 bases left in between. Germline V gene lookup returns CDR1 SGHNT and CDR2 YENEEA. This CDR3 is CASSGSRAGGELFF. The DNA of the CDR3 is TGTGCCAGCAGCGGCTCCCGGGCGGGTGGGGAGCTGTTTTTT.

This clone was observed a few times. V usage is TRBV6-6 and J usage is TRBJ2-1; 14 bases fit TRBD2. This CDR3 is 16 amino acids long. V shed 7 bases and J 7 bases; nucleotides not matched to a gene: 9. Germline V gene lookup returns CDR1 MNHNY and CDR2 SVGAGI (reference sequence). The CDR3 sequence is CASTATGTSGRNEQFF. The CDR3 bases are TGTGCCAGCACCGCGACCGGGACTAGCGGGAGAAATGAGCAGTTCTTC.

The chain carries TRBV18 and TRBJ2-7; 7 bases agree with TRBD1. V shed 5 bases and J 3 bases; nucleotides not matched to a gene: 10. In germline, CDR1 is KGHSH, CDR2 LQKENI. There are 15 residues in the CDR3. The CDR3 spells CASSKETGKVYEQYF. CDR3 coding DNA: TGTGCCAGCTCAAAAGAGACAGGGAAGGTCTACGAGCAGTACTTC.

This clone has only a few counts. V gene TRBV5-1 combines with J gene TRBJ1-2; D remains ambiguous. V gave up 4 bases and J gave up 6 bases, with 13 bases separating them. CDR3 length equals 13 residues. Per germline, CDR1 SGHRS and CDR2 YFSETQ. For the CDR3, the DNA is TGCGCCAGCAGCCAACCCTCCAGGAATGGCTACACCTTC. Encoded protein: CASSQPSRNGYTF.